These 26 T cell receptor beta chains were all obtained from the same sample, sequenced in a study of blood T cells in healthy people across ages. Next came a second PCR, run for about 6 to 12 cycles, which used a sample-barcoded 5' primer along with a J-beta primer mix. TCRdb reprocessed the 5' RACE reads with MiXCR, giving one entry per CDR3 protein. This table has about 1.4 million distinct CDR3 sequences, roughly 59% appearing once. Sequenced input: blood. These receptors originate from a man between 18 and 29 years old in good health.

The CDR3 coding sequence is TGTGCCAGCAGTGAAGAATCGCGGGGTACGCAGTATTTT. As protein: CASSEESRGTQYF. V usage is TRBV2 and J usage is TRBJ2-3, with D possibly TRBD2 on 6 matching bases. The CDR3 has 13 residues. The V end was cut by 1 base, the J end by 8 bases, with 10 bases between. Germline loops: CDR1 SNHLY, CDR2 FYNNEI.

This chain links TRBV6-5 with TRBJ2-1, with TRBD2 matching 7 bases. The end of the DNA aligns better with TRBJ2-7, so the J call may be wrong. Germline V gives CDR1 MNHEY, CDR2 SVGAGI. This CDR3 contains 14 residues. CDR3 region: CASKTSESYNEQYF. The CDR3, as DNA: TGTGCCAGCAAAACTAGCGAATCTTACAATGAGCAGTACTTC.

The chain employs TRBV5-1 and TRBJ2-1; 9 nucleotides line up with TRBD2. The V and J ends lost 4 bases and 3 bases, in that order; junction bases with no gene match: 5. CDR1 and CDR2 (germline): SGHRS, YFSETQ. The CDR3 is made up of 15 amino acids. The CDR3 nucleotides are TGCGCCAGCAGCCCCGGGACTAGCAACTACAATGAGCAGTTCTTC. Translating gives CASSPGTSNYNEQFF.

This clonotype occurred once. The V and J genes are TRBV6-6 and TRBJ2-3; 12 nucleotides line up with TRBD2. There are 16 residues in the CDR3. Trimming removed 4 bases from V and 2 bases from J; junction bases left unmatched: 4. The germline gives CDR1 MNHNY, CDR2 SVGAGI (reference sequence). The CDR3 coding sequence is TGTGCCAGCAGTTTGACTAGCGGGAGCCCCACAGATACGCAGTATTTT. Amino acid sequence: CASSLTSGSPTDTQYF.

The sample holds a few counts of this clonotype. J is TRBJ1-6 and V is TRBV5-1; D gene ambiguous. Germline-derived CDR1 and CDR2 are SGHRS and YFSETQ. The CDR3 runs 13 residues. With 0 bases removed from V and 9 bases from J, the gap between germline ends came to 7 bases. CDR3 amino acids: CASSLGHPSPLHF. DNA of the CDR3: TGCGCCAGCAGCTTGGGACACCCTTCACCCCTCCACTTT.

V gene TRBV5-1 combines with J gene TRBJ2-7, with TRBD2 identical over 9 bases. This CDR3 has 15 amino acids. Unmatched junction bases numbered 4, after V lost 2 bases and J lost 1 base. CDR1 SGHRS and CDR2 YFSETQ come from the germline V gene. In DNA form, the CDR3 reads TGCGCCAGCAGCTTTGGGACTAGCTTTTCCTACGAGCAGTACTTC. Translation gives CASSFGTSFSYEQYF.

In nucleotides, the CDR3 is TGTGCCACCAGCAGAGGTAGCACAATCTATGGCTACACCTTC. This sequence encodes CATSRGSTIYGYTF. The chain couples TRBV15 to TRBJ1-2; D is unclear. Germline V gene data show CDR1 as LNHNV and CDR2 as YYDKDF (reference sequence). The CDR3 is 14 residues long. The germline V and J ends were trimmed by 1 base and 4 bases, with 10 bases remaining between them. Complete variable domain (other parts from reference TRBV15 and TRBJ1-2): DAMVIQNPRYQVTQFGKPVTLSCSQTLNHNVMYWYQQKSSQAPKLLFHYYDKDFNNEADTPDNFQSRRPNTSFCFLDIRSPGLGDTAMYLCATSRGSTIYGYTFGSGTRLTVV.

CDR3 region: CASSQGGRRVQFF. The CDR3 DNA is TGTGCCAGCAGCCAAGGAGGGAGGAGAGTCCAGTTCTTC. The V and J genes are TRBV4-2 and TRBJ2-1; TRBD2 is a possible D gene (6 bases). The CDR3 has 13 residues. Trimming left V 1 base short and J 13 bases short, with 14 bases between. CDR1 is LGHNA and CDR2 is YNFKEQ in the germline V gene.

The chain recombines TRBV20-1 with TRBJ1-5; a possible D gene is TRBD1 (5 bases). The V gene's germline CDR1 is DFQATT and CDR2 SNEGSKA (reference sequence). The CDR3 length is 11 residues. V dropped 6 bases and J dropped 11 bases, with 14 bases sitting between them. The CDR3 nucleotides are TGCAGTGCCGCCTTAGGGGAAGCCCAGCATTTT. Its translation: CSAALGEAQHF.

Notes on this clonotype: A junction end diverges from the germline sequence, so it may reflect a read error. This chain uses TRBV25-1 with TRBJ1-6, with 10 bases lining up with TRBD1. The germline V gene has CDR1 MGHDK and CDR2 SYGVNS. CDR3 size: 17 residues. In DNA form, the CDR3 reads TGTGCCAGCAGCGGCACCCGGGACAGGGGCTATAATTCACCCATCCACTTT. Its protein product is CASSGTRDRGYNSPIHF.

The chain combines TRBV3-1 with TRBJ2-7; perhaps TRBD2 as D (6 bases). V dropped 4 bases and J dropped 7 bases, with 20 bases sitting between them. CDR1 LGHDT and CDR2 YNNKEL come from the germline V gene (reference sequence). There are 15 residues in the CDR3. CDR3 loop: CASSLSAGSPHEQYF. In DNA form, the CDR3 reads TGTGCCAGCAGCCTCTCGGCGGGGTCCCCACATGAGCAGTACTTC.

V and J are TRBV7-9 and TRBJ1-6, with D maybe TRBD1 (5 bases). The CDR3 spans 17 residues. V shed 3 bases and J shed 10 bases, with 22 bases lying between them. The V gene's germline CDR1 is SEHNR and CDR2 FQNEAQ (reference sequence). The CDR3 protein is CASSFSVPGAGDSPLHF. CDR3 bases: TGTGCCAGCAGCTTTTCAGTTCCTGGGGCCGGAGACTCACCCCTCCACTTT.

This clonotype was seen a handful of times. V and J are TRBV27 and TRBJ2-7, with TRBD2 as a possible D gene (5 bases). The germline gives CDR1 MNHEY, CDR2 SMNVEV (reference sequence). The CDR3 has 13 amino acids. With 2 bases removed from V and 2 bases from J, the gap between germline ends came to 7 bases. The DNA of the CDR3 is TGTGCCAGCAGTTTAGACTATACCTACGAGCAGTACTTC. Translating gives CASSLDYTYEQYF.

This chain uses TRBV2 with TRBJ2-5; D gene unclear. The germline V gene has CDR1 SNHLY and CDR2 FYNNEI. V was clipped by 2 bases and J by 2 bases, with 12 bases between them. The CDR3 is 15 amino acids. For the CDR3, the DNA is TGTGCCAGCAGTGAAATGGGTTCCACACAAGAGACCCAGTACTTC. Encoded protein: CASSEMGSTQETQYF. Variable domain in full (rest from reference TRBV2 and TRBJ2-5): EPEVTQTPSHQVTQMGQEVILRCVPISNHLYFYWYRQILGQKVEFLVSFYNNEISEKSEIFDDQFSVERPDGSNFTLKIRSTKLEDSAMYFCASSEMGSTQETQYFGPGTRLLVL.

This chain connects TRBV14 to TRBJ2-2, with 8 bases lining up with TRBD2. CDR3 length equals 17 residues. Germline-derived CDR1 and CDR2 are SGHDN and FVKESK. The junction had 10 bases not matched to a gene; V was cut back by 0 bases and J by 7 bases. CDR3 residues: CASSQEIGGASIGELFF. The DNA for the CDR3 is TGTGCCAGCAGCCAAGAGATCGGGGGGGCCAGTATCGGGGAGCTGTTTTTT.

The count of this clonotype is one. This chain joins TRBV6-2 or TRBV6-3 and TRBJ2-3; the match to TRBD2 covers 7 bases. In germline, CDR1 is MNHEY, CDR2 SVGEGT. With 5 bases clipped from V and 1 base from J, the junction kept 3 bases outside the gene matches. CDR3 length: 14 amino acids. The CDR3: CASSMAGGTDTQYF. In nucleotides, the CDR3 is TGTGCCAGCAGTATGGCGGGGGGCACAGATACGCAGTATTTT.

A few counts support this clonotype. The rearrangement joins TRBV29-1 to TRBJ2-7; D may correspond to TRBD1 or TRBD2 (5 bases each). The V and J ends lost 4 bases and 2 bases respectively, with 12 bases between them. The CDR3 consists of 13 residues. Germline V gene sequence: CDR1 SQVTM, CDR2 ANQGSEA. The DNA of the CDR3 is TGCAGCGTTGGTGAGGGGACCCCCTACGAGCAGTACTTC. It is translated as CSVGEGTPYEQYF.

About this clonotype: Germline is not matched at one junction end, which may reflect a read error. The chain recombines TRBV5-4 with TRBJ2-7; a possible D gene is TRBD1 (6 bases). Germline loops: CDR1 SGHNT, CDR2 YYREEE (reference sequence). CDR3 length: 13 residues. The CDR3 is CASSWDNSYVQYF. Here the CDR3 DNA reads TGTGCCAGCAGCTGGGACAACTCCTACGTGCAGTACTTC.

This sequence joins TRBV4-2 and TRBJ1-6; D is unclear. Per the germline V gene, CDR1 is LGHNA and CDR2 is YNFKEQ. With 2 bases removed from V and 5 bases from J, the gap between germline ends came to 10 bases. CDR3 size: 15 residues. DNA of the CDR3: TGTGCCAGCAGCCAAAATACCAGAAATAATTCACCCCTCCACTTT. Protein: CASSQNTRNNSPLHF.

This rearrangement joins TRBV6-6 to TRBJ2-3; either TRBD1 or TRBD2 may supply D (5 bases each). The CDR3 totals 15 residues. Trimming took 2 bases from V and 5 from J, leaving 14 bases between them. Germline V gene data show CDR1 as MNHNY and CDR2 as SVGAGI (reference sequence). The CDR3 coding sequence is TGTGCCAGCAGTTACCCGGACGGTGGGGGAGATACGCAGTATTTT. Its protein product is CASSYPDGGGDTQYF.

This clonotype turned up a few times. The chain joins TRBV6-1 to TRBJ2-7; tentatively, D is TRBD2 (6 bases). V was trimmed by 6 bases and J by 3 bases, leaving 18 bases between them. CDR1 MNHNS and CDR2 SASEGT come from the germline V gene. The CDR3 is 15 residues long. CDR3 nucleotides: TGTGCCAGCAGCCAACGACCGACTAGTAGCTACGAGCAGTACTTC. It is translated as CASSQRPTSSYEQYF.

The J gene is TRBJ2-2, the V gene TRBV4-1, with 7 bases matching TRBD1. Unmatched junction bases numbered 7, after V lost 3 bases and J lost 6 bases. Germline values: CDR1 MGHRA, CDR2 YSYEKL. CDR3 length: 15 residues. The CDR3 DNA reads as TGCGCCAGCAGCCAGCGACAGGGAAATCCCGGGGAGCTGTTTTTT. Translated: CASSQRQGNPGELFF.

V gene TRBV21-1 combines with J gene TRBJ2-7; TRBD1, as called in the table, went unchecked against the DNA. TRBV21-1 is a pseudogene locus. This CDR3 is built from 17 residues. The CDR3 sequence: CASSKVSRQPASYEQYF. CDR3 coding DNA: TGTGCCAGCAGCAAAGTTTCCCGACAGCCAGCCTCCTACGAGCAGTACTTC.

This clonotype has more than one count but fewer than ten. The chain links TRBV20-1 to TRBJ2-7; TRBD2 aligns across 9 bases. V shed 2 bases and J 4 bases; nucleotides not matched to a gene: 6. CDR3 length: 14 residues. The germline gives CDR1 DFQATT, CDR2 SNEGSKA (reference sequence). Here the CDR3 DNA reads TGCAGTGCTAGATTGGCTAGCGGGACTTACGAGCAGTACTTC. Its protein is CSARLASGTYEQYF.

CDR3 DNA sequence: TGTGCCAGCAGCTTATGGCCGAACACTGAAGCTTTCTTT. Protein product: CASSLWPNTEAFF. The V gene is TRBV7-9, the J gene TRBJ1-1; D is uncertain. V was trimmed by 2 bases and J by 1 base, leaving 5 bases between them. CDR1 is SEHNR and CDR2 is FQNEAQ in the germline V gene (reference sequence). This CDR3 region has 13 residues. Variable domain in full (rest from reference TRBV7-9 and TRBJ1-1): DTGVSQNPRHKITKRGQNVTFRCDPISEHNRLYWYRQTLGQGPEFLTYFQNEAQLEKSRLLSDRFSAERPKGSFSTLEIQRTEQGDSAMYLCASSLWPNTEAFFGQGTRLTVV.

V and J are TRBV20-1 and TRBJ2-3; TRBD2 matches at 10 bases. V lost 2 bases and J lost 2; bases outside the gene matches: 10. The germline V gene has CDR1 DFQATT and CDR2 SNEGSKA (reference sequence). The CDR3 runs 17 residues. The CDR3 protein is CSARFRTSGHYTDTQYF. The CDR3 DNA reads as TGCAGTGCTAGATTCCGGACTAGCGGACATTACACAGATACGCAGTATTTT.